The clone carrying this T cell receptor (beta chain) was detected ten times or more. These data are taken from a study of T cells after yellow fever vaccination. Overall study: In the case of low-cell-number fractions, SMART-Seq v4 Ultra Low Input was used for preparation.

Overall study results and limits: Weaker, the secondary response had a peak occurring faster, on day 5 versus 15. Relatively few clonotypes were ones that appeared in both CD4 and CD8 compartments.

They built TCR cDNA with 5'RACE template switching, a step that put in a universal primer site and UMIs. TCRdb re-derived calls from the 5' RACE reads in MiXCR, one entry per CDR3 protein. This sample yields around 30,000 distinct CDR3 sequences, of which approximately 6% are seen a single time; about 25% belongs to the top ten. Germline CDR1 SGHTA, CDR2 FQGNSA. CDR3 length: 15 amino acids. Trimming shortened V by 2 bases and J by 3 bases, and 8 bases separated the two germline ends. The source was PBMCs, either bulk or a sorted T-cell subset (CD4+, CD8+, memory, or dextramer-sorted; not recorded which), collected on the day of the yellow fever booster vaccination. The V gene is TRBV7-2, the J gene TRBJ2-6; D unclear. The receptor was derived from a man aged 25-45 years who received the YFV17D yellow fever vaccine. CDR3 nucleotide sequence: TGTGCCAGCAGCTTACTAGGCCTTGGGGCCAACGTCCTGACTTTC. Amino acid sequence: CASSLLGLGANVLTF.